This is a list of T cell receptor beta chains from one sample in a study of T-cell memory formation after mild COVID-19. One entry per CDR3 protein, called by TCRdb with MiXCR from the 5' RACE reads. The data show a few hundred thousand distinct CDR3 sequences, with roughly 15% seen just once and roughly 24% held by the top ten. The sequenced sample was PBMCs or a T cell subset sorted from them (not recorded which). The receptor source for this set is a man younger than 35 who had mild COVID-19 (a few samples of this study predate the infection). Cell type and time point are not known. Both conserved end residues are part of each CDR3. The D gene is left open where the match is weak. Some rows have no size entry. The others give once, few or many, or a class for an expanded clone.

V	J	D	size	CDR3	DNA
TRBV6-5	TRBJ1-1	.	.	CASSSTSQNTEAFF	TGTGCCAGCAGTTCCACCTCTCAGAACACTGAAGCTTTCTTT
TRBV20-1	TRBJ1-5	.	few	CSARAGAPNQPQHF	TGCAGTGCTAGGGCAGGGGCCCCGAATCAGCCCCAGCATTTT
TRBV7-3	TRBJ1-1	.	few	CASSFSDATEAFF	TGTGCCAGCAGTTTTAGCGACGCCACTGAAGCTTTCTTT
TRBV7-8	TRBJ1-1	TRBD1	few	CASSLPGGKTEAFF	TGTGCCAGCAGCTTACCAGGGGGCAAAACTGAAGCTTTCTTT
TRBV12-3/TRBV12-4	TRBJ2-1	.	many	CASSFASGANEQFF	TGTGCCAGCAGTTTTGCCTCGGGGGCAAATGAGCAGTTCTTC
TRBV2	TRBJ2-1	TRBD2	.	CASSGRAGGATYNEQFF	TGTGCCAGCAGTGGACGTGCCGGGGGGGCGACCTACAATGAGCAGTTCTTC
TRBV4-2	TRBJ1-2	TRBD1	.	CASSQGTGTDILGYTF	TGTGCCAGCAGCCAGGGTACCGGGACAGACATTTTAGGCTACACCTTC
TRBV7-9	TRBJ2-2	TRBD1	.	CASRAGTVDTGELFF	TGTGCCAGCAGGGCCGGGACAGTGGACACCGGGGAGCTGTTTTTT
TRBV30	TRBJ2-7	.	few	CAWTLGGYEQYF	TGTGCCTGGACCTTAGGGGGCTACGAGCAGTACTTC
TRBV11-2	TRBJ1-1	.	few	CASSLGQGRTEAFF	TGTGCCAGCAGCTTAGGGCAGGGGAGAACTGAAGCTTTCTTT
TRBV29-1	TRBJ2-1	.	few	CSVNGGSSSYNEQFF	TGCAGCGTTAACGGGGGTTCGAGCTCCTACAATGAGCAGTTCTTC
TRBV5-6	TRBJ1-1	.	many	CASSLGKNTEAFF	TGTGCCAGCAGCTTGGGTAAGAACACTGAAGCTTTCTTT
TRBV20-1	TRBJ2-1	.	few	CSASQGYEQFF	TGCAGTGCTTCTCAGGGATATGAGCAGTTCTTC
TRBV12-3/TRBV12-4	TRBJ1-1	.	.	CASLPQRYLNTEAFF	TGTGCCAGCCTCCCTCAGCGGTACCTGAACACTGAAGCTTTCTTT
TRBV5-1	TRBJ2-7	.	.	CASSLPRGGYEQYF	TGCGCCAGCAGCTTACCCCGCGGAGGCTACGAGCAGTACTTC
TRBV19	TRBJ1-1	.	.	CASSIDTGGPTEAFF	TGTGCCAGTAGTATAGATACAGGAGGCCCCACTGAAGCTTTCTTT
TRBV15	TRBJ1-6	.	.	CATSRIPPSLVYSPLHF	TGTGCCACCAGCAGGATCCCACCCTCTCTCGTTTATTCACCCCTCCACTTT
TRBV5-6	TRBJ1-3	.	few	CASSPDLSGNTIYF	TGTGCCAGCAGCCCGGACCTCTCTGGAAACACCATATATTTT
TRBV10-3	TRBJ2-1	.	.	CAISADSGNEQFF	TGTGCCATCAGTGCCGATTCTGGGAATGAGCAGTTCTTC
TRBV18	TRBJ2-7	TRBD1	.	CASSPDRAIYEQYF	TGTGCCAGCTCACCAGACAGGGCCATCTACGAGCAGTACTTC
TRBV4-1	TRBJ1-2	.	many	CASSQGDGYTF	TGCGCCAGCAGCCAAGGGGATGGCTACACCTTC
TRBV5-1	TRBJ1-4	TRBD1	.	CASSLGGASNEKLFF	TGCGCCAGCAGCTTAGGGGGCGCGTCTAATGAAAAACTGTTTTTT
TRBV6-4	TRBJ2-1	TRBD2	few	CASSDSGVAGGREQFF	TGTGCCAGCAGTGACTCGGGGGTAGCGGGGGGTCGTGAGCAGTTCTTC
TRBV29-1	TRBJ2-7	.	.	CSVPGLPSSYEQYF	TGCAGCGTCCCAGGACTTCCGAGCTCCTACGAGCAGTACTTC
TRBV12-3/TRBV12-4	TRBJ2-7	TRBD1	few	CASSLTGAGYEQYF	TGTGCCAGCAGTCTTACAGGGGCGGGCTACGAGCAGTACTTC
TRBV24-1	TRBJ1-2	.	few	CATSDGPGTKYGYTF	TGTGCCACCAGTGATGGGCCAGGGACGAAATATGGCTACACCTTC
TRBV18	TRBJ1-1	TRBD1	.	CASSPSTGEVF	TGTGCCAGCTCACCCTCGACAGGGGAAGTCTTT
TRBV28	TRBJ2-5	.	.	CASSLPGEEETQYF	TGTGCCAGCAGCCTACCCGGGGAGGAAGAGACCCAGTACTTC